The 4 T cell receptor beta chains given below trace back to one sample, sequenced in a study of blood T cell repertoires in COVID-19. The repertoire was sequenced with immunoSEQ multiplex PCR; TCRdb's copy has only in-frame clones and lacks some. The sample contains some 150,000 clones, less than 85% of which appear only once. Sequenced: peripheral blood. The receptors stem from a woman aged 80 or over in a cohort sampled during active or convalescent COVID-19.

The CDR3 here is CASSESGTLIWNTEAFF. The CDR3, as DNA: TGTGCCAGCAGCGAATCCGGGACATTAATCTGGAACACTGAAGCTTTCTTT. The V and J genes are TRBV9 and TRBJ1-1; a possible D gene is TRBD1 (6 bases). Between the trimmed V and J ends, which lost 3 bases and 1 base, there was a span of 19 bases. Germline V lookup: CDR1 SGDLS, CDR2 YYNGEE. The CDR3 has 17 residues.

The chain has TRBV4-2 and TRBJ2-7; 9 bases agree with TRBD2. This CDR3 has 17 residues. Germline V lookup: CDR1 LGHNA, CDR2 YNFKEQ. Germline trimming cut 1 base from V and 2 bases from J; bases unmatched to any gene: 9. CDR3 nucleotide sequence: TGTGCCAGCAGCCAAGCTGCTAGCGGGGAAGAACCCTACGAGCAGTACTTC. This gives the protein CASSQAASGEEPYEQYF.

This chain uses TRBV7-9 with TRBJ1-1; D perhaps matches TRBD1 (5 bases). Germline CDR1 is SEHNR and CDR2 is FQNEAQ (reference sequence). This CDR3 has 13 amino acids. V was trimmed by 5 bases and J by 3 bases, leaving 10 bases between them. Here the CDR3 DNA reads TGTGCCAGCAGCCTATGGGGCGACACTGAAGCTTTCTTT. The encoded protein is CASSLWGDTEAFF.

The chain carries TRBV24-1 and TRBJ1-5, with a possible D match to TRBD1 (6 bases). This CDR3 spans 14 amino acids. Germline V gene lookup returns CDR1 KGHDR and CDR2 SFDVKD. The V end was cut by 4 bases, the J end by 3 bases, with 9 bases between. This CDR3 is CATSEGQTNQPQHF. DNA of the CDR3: TGTGCCACCAGTGAAGGACAGACCAATCAGCCCCAGCATTTT.